Presented here are 23 T cell receptor beta chains from one specimen sequenced in a study of blood T cell repertoires in COVID-19. Only in-frame clones appear in the TCRdb table, and some are missing; sequencing was by immunoSEQ multiplex PCR. The top ten clones hold about 1.2% of a sample with roughly 300,000 clones, about four fifths of them seen once. The material sequenced was peripheral blood. The receptors were gathered from a woman aged 45-59 years with acute or convalescent COVID-19.

The V call is TRBV12-3 or TRBV12-4, the J call TRBJ2-7; 11 nucleotides align to TRBD1. The CDR3 sequence is 12 residues long. V gave up 10 bases and J gave up 6 bases; unmatched junction bases: 5. For the CDR3, the DNA is TGTGCCACCCGGACAGGGGGCGGCGAGCAGTACTTC. Its protein product is CATRTGGGEQYF.

The CDR3 sequence: CAWSRTRGVNEQFF. In DNA form, the CDR3 reads TGTGCCTGGAGTAGGACTAGGGGAGTCAATGAGCAGTTCTTC. The chain carries TRBV30 and TRBJ2-1; 7 bases map to TRBD2. Germline CDR1 GTSNPN, CDR2 SVGIG (reference sequence). The junction had 7 bases not matched to a gene; V was cut back by 2 bases and J by 6 bases. The CDR3 consists of 14 residues.

The chain combines TRBV30 with TRBJ2-2; 7 nucleotides match TRBD1. CDR1 GTSNPN and CDR2 SVGIG come from the germline V gene (reference sequence). There are 15 residues in the CDR3. V lost 5 bases, J lost 3 bases, and 9 bases stayed unmatched. The CDR3 DNA reads TGTGCCTGGTCCCCTTCCGACAGGGACACCGGGGAGCTGTTTTTT. Its protein is CAWSPSDRDTGELFF.

This chain joins TRBV7-9 and TRBJ1-2; D remains unclear. This CDR3 contains 15 residues. Germline V gene sequence: CDR1 SEHNR, CDR2 FQNEAQ (reference sequence). V gave up 1 base and J gave up 5 bases, with 14 bases separating them. The DNA for the CDR3 is TGTGCCAGCAGCTTAGGACCCGGGTATAGTTATGGCTACACCTTC. This encodes CASSLGPGYSYGYTF.

Note on this clone: The same CDR3 also results from other DNA sequences found in this sample. The genes are TRBV7-2 and TRBJ1-1, with D possibly being TRBD1 (5 bases). V was pared by 1 base and J by 6 bases, with 12 bases between. This CDR3 has 14 amino acids. Germline CDR1 reads SGHTA; CDR2 reads FQGNSA. The CDR3 is CASSLGAGRAEAFF. The CDR3 nucleotides are TGTGCCAGCAGCTTAGGGGCGGGGCGAGCTGAAGCTTTCTTT.

The chain uses TRBV18 and TRBJ1-2; 10 bases are a match to TRBD1. Germline values: CDR1 KGHSH, CDR2 LQKENI. V was pared by 3 bases and J by 4 bases, with 2 bases of the junction left unmatched. This CDR3 is 14 amino acids long. In DNA form, the CDR3 reads TGTGCCAGCTCACCGGACAGGGGGTTCTATGGCTACACCTTC. Translated, it gives CASSPDRGFYGYTF.

J is TRBJ1-6 and V is TRBV10-1; no firm D call. The length of the CDR3 is 12 residues. Germline CDR1 is WNHNN and CDR2 is SYGVQD (reference sequence). The V end was cut by 6 bases, the J end by 8 bases, with 8 bases between. The chain's CDR3 is CASRARYSPLHF. DNA for the CDR3: TGCGCCAGCAGAGCCAGGTATTCACCCCTCCACTTT.

The chain uses TRBV27 and TRBJ2-1, with 9 positions matching TRBD2. The ends lost 4 bases at V and 3 bases at J; junction bases unmatched: 4. The CDR3 spans 15 residues. The germline gives CDR1 MNHEY, CDR2 SMNVEV (reference sequence). The CDR3 region is CASSSLAGLYNEQFF. CDR3 DNA sequence: TGTGCCAGCAGTTCACTAGCGGGCCTCTACAATGAGCAGTTCTTC.

The rearrangement uses TRBV5-1 and TRBJ1-2; 9 bases fit TRBD1. From germline, CDR1 is SGHRS and CDR2 YFSETQ. The CDR3 has 14 residues. The V and J ends lost 4 bases and 8 bases, in that order; junction bases with no gene match: 9. The CDR3 spells CASSHTGTGLGYTF. As DNA, the CDR3 is TGCGCCAGCAGCCATACCGGGACAGGGTTAGGCTACACCTTC.

The chain couples TRBV20-1 to TRBJ2-5, with 11 bases that match TRBD2. The CDR3 has 18 residues. Germline CDR1 and CDR2: DFQATT and SNEGSKA (reference sequence). With 3 bases clipped from V and 1 base from J, the junction kept 13 bases outside the gene matches. The CDR3 region is CSASWVSGRVPLQETQYF. The DNA of the CDR3 is TGCAGTGCTAGTTGGGTTAGCGGGAGGGTCCCCCTCCAAGAGACCCAGTACTTC.

The chain employs TRBV7-9 and TRBJ2-5, with 8 bases matching TRBD2. With 3 bases clipped from V and 4 bases from J, the junction kept 7 bases outside the gene matches. The CDR3 consists of 15 residues. The germline V gene encodes CDR1 SEHNR and CDR2 FQNEAQ (reference sequence). This chain's CDR3 is CASSLTGTRRETQYF. CDR3 sequence (DNA): TGTGCCAGCAGCTTGACCGGGACTAGAAGAGAGACCCAGTACTTC.

The chain links TRBV5-6 to TRBJ2-5, with D uncertain. This CDR3 contains 13 residues. Trimming cost V 4 bases and J 2 bases, with 9 bases left between them. Germline values: CDR1 SGHDT, CDR2 YYEEEE. CDR3 sequence: CASSPDWQETQYF. CDR3 in DNA: TGTGCCAGCAGCCCAGACTGGCAAGAGACCCAGTACTTC.

The V gene is TRBV5-1, the J gene TRBJ1-3; tentatively, D is TRBD1 (5 bases). The germline gives CDR1 SGHRS, CDR2 YFSETQ. The CDR3 has 15 residues. V was cut by 4 bases and J by 0 bases, with 11 bases left in between. The CDR3 DNA sequence: TGCGCCAGCAGCCCGACAGTCTTCTCTGGAAACACCATATATTTT. This sequence encodes CASSPTVFSGNTIYF.

The chain combines TRBV19 with TRBJ2-2; D gene ambiguous. CDR3 length: 13 residues. V was clipped by 7 bases and J by 7 bases, with 13 bases between them. Germline loops: CDR1 LNHDA, CDR2 SQIVND (reference sequence). This CDR3 is CASTSTGFGELFF. The CDR3 bases are TGTGCCAGTACCTCGACTGGGTTCGGGGAGCTGTTTTTT.

This chain uses TRBV3-1 (or the pseudogene TRBV3-2) with TRBJ2-5; 8 bases are a match to TRBD2. Looked up from germline, CDR1 is LGHDT and CDR2 is YNNKEL (reference sequence). V was clipped by 4 bases and J by 2 bases; unmatched bases: 6. This CDR3 contains 15 residues. The CDR3 loop reads CASSLPIAGQETQYF. Written as DNA, the CDR3 is TGTGCCAGCAGCCTACCGATAGCGGGACAAGAGACCCAGTACTTC.

J is TRBJ1-2 and V is TRBV29-1; no clear D gene. V shed 7 bases and J shed 3 bases, with 12 bases lying between them. This CDR3 region has 12 residues. CDR1 and CDR2 (germline): SQVTM, ANQGSEA. The CDR3 sequence is CSAKGDHYGYTF. CDR3 in DNA: TGCAGCGCTAAAGGAGACCACTATGGCTACACCTTC.

The V call is TRBV5-1, the J call TRBJ2-6; 7 nucleotides match TRBD1. V trimming: 0 bases; J trimming: 0 bases; junction bases outside the gene matches: 12. This CDR3 contains 20 residues. CDR1 and CDR2 from the germline V gene are SGHRS and YFSETQ. The CDR3 bases are TGCGCCAGCAGCTTGGCTCCGGGACAGTCCCTTCTCTCTGGGGCCAACGTCCTGACTTTC. Translated, it gives CASSLAPGQSLLSGANVLTF. Drawing the rest from reference TRBV5-1 and TRBJ2-6, the complete variable domain is KAGVTQTPRYLIKTRGQQVTLSCSPISGHRSVSWYQQTPGQGLQFLFEYFSETQRNKGNFPGRFSGRQFSNSRSEMNVSTLELGDSALYLCASSLAPGQSLLSGANVLTFGAGSRLTVL.

The rearrangement uses TRBV4-2 and TRBJ2-7, with 8 nucleotides matching TRBD1. With V trimmed by 0 bases and J by 4 bases, 2 bases remained unmatched. Germline V gene lookup returns CDR1 LGHNA and CDR2 YNFKEQ. This CDR3 is built from 14 residues. The CDR3 is CASSQDRGLYEQYF. CDR3 DNA sequence: TGTGCCAGCAGCCAAGACAGGGGGCTGTACGAGCAGTACTTC.

The rearrangement joins TRBV7-3 to TRBJ2-5; no clear D gene. The CDR3 consists of 16 residues. Germline V gene lookup returns CDR1 SGHTA and CDR2 FQGTGA. The V end lost 5 bases, the J end lost 1 base, and 17 bases lay between the germline ends. Here the CDR3 reads CASSPSSSGPQETQYF. The CDR3 DNA reads TGTGCCAGCAGCCCCTCCTCCTCGGGTCCCCAAGAGACCCAGTACTTC.

The chain combines TRBV11-2 with TRBJ1-1, with D hard to call. Per germline, CDR1 SGHAT and CDR2 FQNNGV. This CDR3 spans 12 amino acids. Trimming took 4 bases from V and 5 from J, leaving 8 bases between them. The CDR3 protein is CASSSGVTEAFF. The CDR3 DNA reads as TGTGCCAGCAGCTCGGGAGTGACTGAAGCTTTCTTT.

V gene TRBV6-2 or TRBV6-3 combines with J gene TRBJ1-1, with 7 nucleotides matching TRBD1. The V and J ends lost 5 bases and 7 bases, in that order; junction bases with no gene match: 16. The CDR3 has 16 residues. From germline, CDR1 is MNHEY and CDR2 SVGEGT. The DNA of the CDR3 is TGTGCCAGCAGTCTTCCGGACGGACAGGCGACGGATGAAGCTTTCTTT. Its protein is CASSLPDGQATDEAFF.

The chain couples TRBV2 to TRBJ2-5; 7 positions match TRBD1. The CDR3 is 18 amino acids. Germline values: CDR1 SNHLY, CDR2 FYNNEI. The trim removed 0 bases at V and 5 bases at J, leaving 15 bases unmatched. The CDR3 DNA reads as TGTGCCAGCAGTGAAGCCGAGATACCAACAGGGGTACGGGAGACCCAGTACTTC. Protein sequence: CASSEAEIPTGVRETQYF.

The V and J genes are TRBV6-5 and TRBJ1-5; TRBD1 is a possible D gene (6 bases). Germline V gives CDR1 MNHEY, CDR2 SVGAGI. V lost 5 bases, J lost 2 bases, and 13 bases lay in between. The CDR3 consists of 15 residues. CDR3 sequence: CASSPRTEGNQPQHF. CDR3 DNA sequence: TGTGCCAGCAGTCCCCGGACAGAAGGCAATCAGCCCCAGCATTTT.